The sequence of this TCR beta chain was determined in a study of blood T cell repertoires in COVID-19. Looking at the study overall: The origin of the acute and convalescent COVID-19 samples was the United States, Italy and Spain. The cDNA or gDNA used as material had been derived from T cells, B-cell-depleted T cells, or PBMCs.

V lost 6 bases, J lost 6 bases, and 14 bases stayed unmatched. Germline V lookup: CDR1 MNHEY, CDR2 SMNVEV (reference sequence). The CDR3 is made up of 17 amino acids. In the original workflow: Cell counts per sample came from amplifying reference gene primers. Assay used: immunoSEQ multiplex PCR; TCRdb lists only in-frame clones, some missing. The V and J calls and clone size were taken over from that table, and D and trimming were inferred from the DNA. The data hold approximately 94,000 clones, with roughly 92% observed a single time. This clone turned up a few times. The chain carries TRBV27 and TRBJ1-1; 12 nucleotides agree with TRBD1. The source material was peripheral blood. The sequence came from a man aged 45 to 65 with active COVID-19. CDR3 sequence: CASSPTGTGGKVAEAFF. The CDR3, as DNA: TGTGCCAGCAGCCCTACCGGGACAGGGGGCAAGGTCGCTGAAGCTTTCTTT.